Listed here are 27 T cell receptor beta chains from one sample, sequenced in a study of blood T cell repertoires in COVID-19. Only in-frame clones appear in the TCRdb table, and some are missing; sequencing was by immunoSEQ multiplex PCR. The sample has some 250,000 clones, about 85% seen once; the top ten hold 4.2%. Sequences were obtained from peripheral blood. These TCRs come from a man in his sixties with acute or convalescent COVID-19.

The chain couples TRBV10-3 to TRBJ2-3; TRBD2 agrees at 9 bases. The germline V gene encodes CDR1 ENHRY and CDR2 SYGVKD. The CDR3 length is 17 residues. With 0 bases clipped from V and 5 bases from J, the junction kept 9 bases outside the gene matches. DNA for the CDR3: TGTGCCATCAGTGAGTCTGGGGTAGCGGGAGCTGTAGATACGCAGTATTTT. As protein: CAISESGVAGAVDTQYF.

The J gene is TRBJ2-7, the V gene TRBV28, with 12 positions matching TRBD1. Germline V lookup: CDR1 MDHEN, CDR2 SYDVKM. Germline trimming cut 6 bases from V and 6 bases from J; bases unmatched to any gene: 9. This CDR3 region has 15 residues. The CDR3 DNA is TGTGCCAGCAGCCCAACCGGGACAGGGGGCTTCGAGCAGTACTTC. This codes for CASSPTGTGGFEQYF. Based on the CDR3 plus reference TRBV28 and TRBJ2-7, the full variable domain is DVKVTQSSRYLVKRTGEKVFLECVQDMDHENMFWYRQDPGLGLRLIYFSYDVKMKEKGDIPEGYSVSREKKERFSLILESASTNQTSMYLCASSPTGTGGFEQYFGPGTRLTVT.

This chain uses TRBV29-1 with TRBJ2-1; perhaps TRBD2 as D (5 bases). The CDR3 has 13 amino acids. Germline lookup yields CDR1 SQVTM and CDR2 ANQGSEA. Between the trimmed V and J ends, which lost 4 bases and 8 bases, there was a span of 15 bases. CDR3 in amino acids: CSVGALVFDEQFF. CDR3 nucleotides: TGCAGCGTTGGGGCACTAGTTTTCGATGAGCAGTTCTTC.

The chain has TRBV9 and TRBJ1-2; D may be TRBD1 (5 bases). The CDR3 runs 14 residues. Trimming left V 4 bases short and J 4 bases short, with 14 bases between. Germline V gives CDR1 SGDLS, CDR2 YYNGEE. The CDR3 DNA reads as TGTGCCAGCAGCCCCAGGGATTGGCTCTATGGCTACACCTTC. It is translated as CASSPRDWLYGYTF.

This clone was counted once. This rearrangement joins TRBV5-8 to TRBJ1-2, with D unresolved. Germline CDR1 SGHTS, CDR2 YDEGEE. Trimming cost V 0 bases and J 8 bases, with 8 bases left between them. The CDR3 runs to 12 residues. CDR3 sequence: CASSLGARGYTF. The CDR3 region has the DNA TGTGCCAGCAGCTTGGGGGCAAGAGGCTACACCTTC.

The CDR3 region has the DNA TGTGCCAGCAGCCCTAGTGGGCAGTTCTTC. This sequence encodes CASSPSGQFF. V gene TRBV7-2 combines with J gene TRBJ2-1; no reliable D call. The germline V and J ends were trimmed by 5 bases and 12 bases, with 8 bases remaining between them. The CDR3 covers 10 residues. In germline, CDR1 is SGHTA, CDR2 FQGNSA.

The V gene is TRBV10-3, the J gene TRBJ1-4, with D hard to call. The CDR3 runs 13 residues. Trimming took off 3 bases at V and 13 bases at J, with 15 bases between the two ends. Germline V gives CDR1 ENHRY, CDR2 SYGVKD. The chain's CDR3 is CAISDKSGSGLFF. DNA of the CDR3: TGTGCCATCAGTGATAAGTCGGGGAGCGGACTGTTTTTT.

The rearrangement links TRBV20-1 to TRBJ1-1, with 12 bases matching TRBD1. Per germline, CDR1 DFQATT and CDR2 SNEGSKA (reference sequence). The CDR3 has 15 residues. V shed 3 bases and J 11 bases; nucleotides not matched to a gene: 13. Here the CDR3 DNA reads TGCAGTGCTAGTTGGTGGGACAGGGGGCGAATTTGGGCTTTCTTT. It encodes CSASWWDRGRIWAFF.

The V call is TRBV7-8, the J call TRBJ2-5, with TRBD1 as a possible D gene (6 bases). CDR1 is SGHVS and CDR2 is FQNEAQ in the germline V gene. The germline V and J ends were trimmed by 5 bases and 0 bases, with 16 bases remaining between them. The CDR3 totals 16 residues. CDR3 residues: CASSKHRVADQETQYF. CDR3 DNA sequence: TGTGCCAGCAGCAAACACAGGGTTGCCGACCAAGAGACCCAGTACTTC. Based on the CDR3 plus reference TRBV7-8 and TRBJ2-5, the full variable domain is GAGVSQSPRYKVAKRGQDVALRCDPISGHVSLFWYQQALGQGPEFLTYFQNEAQLDKSGLPSDRFFAERPEGSVSTLKIQRTQQEDSAVYLCASSKHRVADQETQYFGPGTRLLVL.

V is TRBV19 and J is TRBJ2-7, with TRBD1 matching 10 bases. The V and J ends lost 5 bases and 4 bases, in that order; junction bases with no gene match: 5. The CDR3 runs 14 residues. The germline V gene encodes CDR1 LNHDA and CDR2 SQIVND (reference sequence). The CDR3: CASSPGQGRYEQYF. CDR3 in DNA: TGTGCCAGTAGTCCGGGACAGGGGAGGTACGAGCAGTACTTC. Supplemented by reference TRBV19 and TRBJ2-7, the full variable domain reads DGGITQSPKYLFRKEGQNVTLSCEQNLNHDAMYWYRQDPGQGLRLIYYSQIVNDFQKGDIAEGYSVSREKKESFPLTVTSAQKNPTAFYLCASSPGQGRYEQYFGPGTRLTVT.

J is TRBJ1-1 and V is TRBV5-1; tentative D call: TRBD1 (5 bases). The germline V gene encodes CDR1 SGHRS and CDR2 YFSETQ. CDR3 length: 14 residues. Trimming took 4 bases from V and 1 from J, leaving 11 bases between them. DNA of the CDR3: TGCGCCAGCAGCCAGGGCACTCAGAACACTGAAGCTTTCTTT. Translated, it gives CASSQGTQNTEAFF.

This chain connects TRBV19 to TRBJ2-2; 9 nucleotides agree with TRBD2. The germline gives CDR1 LNHDA, CDR2 SQIVND (reference sequence). Germline trimming cut 4 bases from V and 3 bases from J; bases unmatched to any gene: 3. The CDR3 is 15 amino acids. This chain's CDR3 is CASSTSGTYTGELFF. DNA of the CDR3: TGTGCCAGTAGTACTAGCGGGACTTACACCGGGGAGCTGTTTTTT.

The chain links TRBV21-1 to TRBJ2-6; the table gives TRBD1 as D, unverified against the DNA. TRBV21-1 is recorded as a pseudogene. The CDR3 loop spans 18 amino acids. The DNA for the CDR3 is TGTGCCAGCAGCACGCAGGGACAGCGACGCTCTGGGGCCAACGTCCTGACTTTC. Its protein product is CASSTQGQRRSGANVLTF.

The chain employs TRBV30 and TRBJ2-2; TRBD1 matches 7 bases. The CDR3 runs 15 residues. Trimming took 4 bases from V and 4 from J; bases not matched to a gene: 9. Germline V gene data show CDR1 as GTSNPN and CDR2 as SVGIG (reference sequence). CDR3 loop: CAWKRQGVGTGELFF. CDR3 DNA sequence: TGTGCCTGGAAACGACAGGGTGTGGGCACCGGGGAGCTGTTTTTT.

Regarding this clone: Other nucleotide sequences in the sample specify the same CDR3. The rearrangement joins TRBV7-8 to TRBJ1-1; D is undetermined. The CDR3 extends over 13 amino acids. The germline V gene encodes CDR1 SGHVS and CDR2 FQNEAQ. Trimming took 2 bases from V and 0 from J, leaving 4 bases between them. The CDR3 sequence is CASSLQMNTEAFF. In DNA form, the CDR3 reads TGTGCCAGCAGCTTACAGATGAACACTGAAGCTTTCTTT.

The J gene is TRBJ1-1, the V gene TRBV18, with D tentatively TRBD1 (5 bases). The length of the CDR3 is 14 residues. Germline assignment: CDR1 KGHSH and CDR2 LQKENI. Trimming took 0 bases from V and 5 from J, leaving 10 bases between them. The CDR3 here is CASSPPNGGTEAFF. In DNA, the CDR3 is TGTGCCAGCTCACCACCGAATGGGGGGACTGAAGCTTTCTTT. Full variable domain (missing parts from reference TRBV18 and TRBJ1-1): NAGVMQNPRHLVRRRGQEARLRCSPMKGHSHVYWYRQLPEEGLKFMVYLQKENIIDESGMPKERFSAEFPKEGPSILRIQQVVRGDSAAYFCASSPPNGGTEAFFGQGTRLTVV.

The chain is built from TRBV18 and TRBJ2-5; 7 positions match TRBD1. The CDR3 is 15 residues long. V lost 3 bases and J lost 2; bases outside the gene matches: 6. CDR1 and CDR2 (germline): KGHSH, LQKENI. CDR3 sequence: CASSPNRGTQETQYF. The DNA for the CDR3 is TGTGCCAGCTCACCGAACAGGGGAACTCAAGAGACCCAGTACTTC.

With regard to this clone: This sample also contains other DNA sequences that code for the same CDR3. The V call is TRBV12-5, the J call TRBJ2-2; TRBD1 matches 7 bases. Looked up from germline, CDR1 is LGHNT and CDR2 is FRNRAP. The junction had 2 bases not matched to a gene; V was cut back by 6 bases and J by 1 base. The CDR3 loop spans 14 amino acids. This chain's CDR3 is CASGRDRNTGELFF. Here the CDR3 DNA reads TGTGCTAGTGGAAGGGACAGGAACACCGGGGAGCTGTTTTTT.

V usage is TRBV28 and J usage is TRBJ2-1; 8 bases map to TRBD2. In germline, CDR1 is MDHEN, CDR2 SYDVKM. V dropped 5 bases and J dropped 3; count of bases not matched to a gene: 6. This CDR3 is built from 15 residues. Here the CDR3 DNA reads TGTGCCAGCAGTCCCCAGCGGGAGATCTACAATGAGCAGTTCTTC. Translated: CASSPQREIYNEQFF.

The chain joins TRBV10-3 to TRBJ1-5, with TRBD1 identical over 7 bases. The germline V gene has CDR1 ENHRY and CDR2 SYGVKD. The trim removed 4 bases at V and 2 bases at J, leaving 5 bases unmatched. The CDR3 loop spans 15 amino acids. CDR3 loop: CAISAGGVGNQPQHF. CDR3 sequence (DNA): TGTGCCATCAGTGCAGGGGGAGTGGGCAATCAGCCCCAGCATTTT.

V and J are TRBV6-4 and TRBJ2-1; 8 bases map to TRBD2. Germline V gene lookup returns CDR1 MRHNA and CDR2 SNTAGT. V dropped 5 bases and J dropped 6; count of bases not matched to a gene: 6. The CDR3 sequence is 14 residues long. As DNA, the CDR3 is TGTGCCAGCAGTCAACTAGCGGCTACCAATGAGCAGTTCTTC. This codes for CASSQLAATNEQFF.

This chain uses TRBV9 with TRBJ2-3; TRBD1 aligns across 9 bases. The CDR3 contains 15 residues. The germline CDR1 and CDR2 sequences are SGDLS and YYNGEE. Losses at the gene ends were 5 bases for V and 3 bases for J; bases not matched to a gene: 7. CDR3 amino acids: CASRNRDRVTDTQYF. The CDR3 bases are TGTGCCAGCAGAAACAGGGACAGGGTTACAGATACGCAGTATTTT.

The V gene is TRBV9, the J gene TRBJ2-1; a weak D match, TRBD2 (6 bases). Between the trimmed V and J ends, which lost 5 bases and 7 bases, there was a span of 19 bases. The CDR3 length is 15 residues. Germline CDR1 SGDLS, CDR2 YYNGEE. The CDR3 region has the DNA TGTGCCAGCAGAGGCTCGGGGACTTCTGCTAATGAGCAGTTCTTC. Translation gives CASRGSGTSANEQFF.

The genes are TRBV19 and TRBJ1-1; a weak D match, TRBD1 (6 bases). The germline V and J ends were trimmed by 4 bases and 1 base, with 7 bases remaining between them. The CDR3 length is 13 residues. CDR1 is LNHDA, CDR2 SQIVND, per germline (reference sequence). Written as DNA, the CDR3 is TGTGCCAGTAGTAACAGGGAGAACACTGAAGCTTTCTTT. This sequence encodes CASSNRENTEAFF.

The V and J genes are TRBV2 and TRBJ2-3; weak D call: TRBD2 (5 bases). The V and J ends lost 11 bases and 1 base respectively, with 16 bases between them. There are 14 residues in the CDR3. Germline assignment: CDR1 SNHLY and CDR2 FYNNEI. CDR3 region: CASHNREGTDTQYF. CDR3 DNA sequence: TGTGCCTCCCACAACCGGGAAGGCACAGATACGCAGTATTTT.

This clone was observed once. The V and J genes are TRBV28 and TRBJ1-1; D is undetermined. Germline CDR1 and CDR2: MDHEN and SYDVKM. The CDR3 spans 14 residues. Trimming stripped 4 bases from V and 3 bases from J, with 12 bases between. CDR3 sequence reads: CASSSVQVYTEAFF. As DNA, the CDR3 is TGTGCCAGCAGTTCGGTCCAGGTCTACACTGAAGCTTTCTTT. Drawing the rest from reference TRBV28 and TRBJ1-1, the complete variable domain is DVKVTQSSRYLVKRTGEKVFLECVQDMDHENMFWYRQDPGLGLRLIYFSYDVKMKEKGDIPEGYSVSREKKERFSLILESASTNQTSMYLCASSSVQVYTEAFFGQGTRLTVV.

This chain links TRBV5-4 with TRBJ2-6, with TRBD1 matching over 10 bases. V was pared by 0 bases and J by 2 bases, with 2 bases of the junction left unmatched. Germline V gene lookup returns CDR1 SGHNT and CDR2 YYREEE (reference sequence). The CDR3 length is 17 residues. Here the CDR3 DNA reads TGTGCCAGCAGCTTGGTTGGACAGGGGGCTGGGGCCAACGTCCTGACTTTC. Translated: CASSLVGQGAGANVLTF.